The T cell receptor beta chain under discussion was sequenced for a study of technical replicates of blood from a few donors. The repertoire was sequenced with immunoSEQ multiplex PCR; TCRdb's copy has only in-frame clones and lacks some. The table lists about 72,000 clones, roughly 92% of them singletons. There are 17 residues in the CDR3. Trimming removed 2 bases from V and 6 bases from J; junction bases left unmatched: 11. Germline CDR1 reads SGHVS; CDR2 reads FQNEAQ. V usage is TRBV7-8 and J usage is TRBJ1-5; 9 nucleotides agree with TRBD1. Sequenced: T cells isolated from PBMCs. The clonotype was recovered from a human donor in good health. The CDR3 DNA follows: TGTGCCAGCAGCTTAATGGTTGGGACAGGGTTTACTCAGCCCCAGCATTTT. Its translation: CASSLMVGTGFTQPQHF.